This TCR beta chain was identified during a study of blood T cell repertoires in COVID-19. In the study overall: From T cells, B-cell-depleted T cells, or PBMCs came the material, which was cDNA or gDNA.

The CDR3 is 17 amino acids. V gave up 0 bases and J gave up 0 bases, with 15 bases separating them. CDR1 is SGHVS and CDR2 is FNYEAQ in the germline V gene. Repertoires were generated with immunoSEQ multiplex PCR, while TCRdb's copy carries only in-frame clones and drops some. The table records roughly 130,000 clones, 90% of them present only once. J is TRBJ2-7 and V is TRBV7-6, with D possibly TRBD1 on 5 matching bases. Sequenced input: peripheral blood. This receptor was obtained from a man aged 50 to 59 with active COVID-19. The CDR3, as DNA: TGTGCCAGCAGCTTAGCGCAACAGGACGGCGACTCCTACGAGCAGTACGTC. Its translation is CASSLAQQDGDSYEQYV.